The 18 T cell receptor beta chains listed next were all sequenced from one sample in a study of cytomegalovirus exposure and HLA in healthy donors. PCR amplification relied on 60 Vbeta primers (plus 13 Jbeta primers). Libraries were prepared by immunoSEQ multiplex PCR; TCRdb keeps only in-frame clonotypes and omits some of them. The sample lists about 150,000 clones, 70% to 80% seen once, with about 3.7% in the top ten. The sequencing sample was made of PBMCs. The origin of the receptors is a human donor in good health.

The chain joins TRBV11-2 to TRBJ1-2; no clear D. Germline V lookup: CDR1 SGHAT, CDR2 FQNNGV. V lost 6 bases to trimming and J lost 4 bases, with 15 bases between them. The length of the CDR3 is 14 residues. CDR3 DNA sequence: TGTGCCAGCAGGTCCGATCCGTCTACCTATGGCTACACCTTC. Translation gives CASRSDPSTYGYTF.

The chain is built from TRBV13 and TRBJ1-2; 7 nucleotides agree with TRBD1. V lost 0 bases, J lost 6 bases, and 4 bases stayed unmatched. The length of the CDR3 is 14 residues. Germline V gives CDR1 PRHDT, CDR2 FYEKMQ (reference sequence). The CDR3 DNA follows: TGTGCCAGCAGCTTAGGGCAGGGGGTCGATGGCTACACCTTC. This gives the protein CASSLGQGVDGYTF.

The chain has TRBV4-1 and TRBJ1-2; D is uncertain. Trimming left V 0 bases short and J 1 base short, with 12 bases between. The germline V gene has CDR1 MGHRA and CDR2 YSYEKL. This CDR3 region has 16 residues. The CDR3 nucleotides read TGCGCCAGCAGCCAAGATATCCCCTCCGGTAACTATGGCTACACCTTC. This codes for CASSQDIPSGNYGYTF.

The chain joins TRBV7-7 to TRBJ2-5; perhaps TRBD1 as D (5 bases). From germline, CDR1 is SSHAT and CDR2 FNYEAQ (reference sequence). V lost 5 bases and J 1 base, leaving 11 bases between the germline ends. The CDR3 consists of 14 residues. DNA for the CDR3: TGTGCCAGCAGCCAATTGGGGCGCCAAGAGACCCAGTACTTC. Translated, it gives CASSQLGRQETQYF.

CDR3 coding DNA: TGTGCCAGCAGATTTATCACTACAGGGTTCGGGTCCGGCGAGCAGTACTTC. Its translation is CASRFITTGFGSGEQYF. This chain links TRBV5-5 with TRBJ2-7; tentatively, D is TRBD1 (6 bases). Trimming pared 5 bases from V and 6 bases from J, leaving 27 bases between. The CDR3 runs to 17 residues. Per germline, CDR1 SGHKS and CDR2 YYEKEE (reference sequence).

The chain has TRBV27 and TRBJ2-7; TRBD1 matches at 7 bases. J lost 4 bases, V lost 6 bases, and 9 bases had no gene match. The CDR3 is 14 residues long. The germline CDR1 and CDR2 sequences are MNHEY and SMNVEV (reference sequence). The CDR3 coding sequence is TGTGCCAGCAGCGCCTCGACAGGGTTTTACGAGCAGTACTTC. It translates to CASSASTGFYEQYF.

This clone was seen once. V usage is TRBV9 and J usage is TRBJ1-2; D not resolved. The V end was cut by 5 bases, the J end by 7 bases, with 15 bases between. Germline CDR1 and CDR2: SGDLS and YYNGEE. The CDR3 covers 13 residues. Here the CDR3 DNA reads TGTGCCAGCAGACGGAGGGTTCTCGCTGGCTACACCTTC. Translating it yields CASRRRVLAGYTF.

This chain links TRBV11-3 with TRBJ2-2; a weak D match, TRBD1 (8 bases). The germline gives CDR1 SGHNT, CDR2 YENEEA. Trimming stripped 5 bases from V and 0 bases from J, with 13 bases between. The CDR3 has 16 residues. CDR3 sequence: CASSLQGGSNTGELFF. The CDR3 DNA reads as TGTGCCAGCAGCCTACAGGGGGGGTCGAACACCGGGGAGCTGTTTTTT.

V usage is TRBV30 and J usage is TRBJ2-3; 9 bases fit TRBD2. Germline V gene sequence: CDR1 GTSNPN, CDR2 SVGIG (reference sequence). The CDR3 spans 16 residues. The junction had 9 bases not matched to a gene; V was cut back by 0 bases and J by 5 bases. CDR3 sequence: CAWSVRRGGGGDTQYF. The DNA for the CDR3 is TGTGCCTGGAGTGTACGGCGGGGGGGCGGAGGAGATACGCAGTATTTT.

This chain joins TRBV5-4 and TRBJ2-3; TRBD1 might be the D (6 bases). The V gene lost 4 bases and the J gene lost 3 bases, with 21 bases spanning the gap. Germline V gene sequence: CDR1 SGHNT, CDR2 YYREEE (reference sequence). This CDR3 has 17 residues. CDR3 protein: CASSVPGRQGRTDTQYF. CDR3 in DNA: TGTGCCAGCAGCGTCCCCGGACGTCAGGGGCGGACAGATACGCAGTATTTT. Full variable domain (rest looked up from reference TRBV5-4 and TRBJ2-3): ETGVTQSPTHLIKTRGQQVTLRCSSQSGHNTVSWYQQALGQGPQFIFQYYREEENGRGNFPPRFSGLQFPNYSSELNVNALELDDSALYLCASSVPGRQGRTDTQYFGPGTRLTVL.

The chain uses TRBV2 and TRBJ2-5, with 12 bases fitting TRBD2. V was clipped by 6 bases and J by 1 base; unmatched bases: 6. Germline V gene data show CDR1 as SNHLY and CDR2 as FYNNEI. CDR3 length: 16 residues. The DNA for the CDR3 is TGTGCCAGCAGGGATTCGACTAGCGGGGGCCAAGAGACCCAGTACTTC. Translated, it gives CASRDSTSGGQETQYF.

This CDR3 is CASSVGRATEAFF. In nucleotides, the CDR3 is TGTGCCAGCAGTGTTGGTCGAGCCACTGAAGCTTTCTTT. This rearrangement joins TRBV6-6 to TRBJ1-1; D is ambiguous. The CDR3 extends over 13 amino acids. Germline V gene sequence: CDR1 MNHNY, CDR2 SVGAGI (reference sequence). Between the trimmed V and J ends, which lost 5 bases and 4 bases, there was a span of 11 bases.

This clone was observed a handful of times. The J gene is TRBJ2-7, the V gene TRBV5-4; a possible D gene is TRBD2 (6 bases). CDR3 length: 14 amino acids. V dropped 4 bases and J dropped 3 bases, with 14 bases sitting between them. Germline V gives CDR1 SGHNT, CDR2 YYREEE (reference sequence). CDR3 loop: CASSRGTDYYEQYF. Written as DNA, the CDR3 is TGTGCCAGCAGCCGCGGGACGGACTACTACGAGCAGTACTTC.

The sample holds one count of this clone. V is TRBV7-9 and J is TRBJ2-1; TRBD1 agrees at 7 bases. V lost 4 bases to trimming and J lost 4 bases; unmatched junction nucleotides: 7. The CDR3 has 15 amino acids. Germline V gives CDR1 SEHNR, CDR2 FQNEAQ (reference sequence). CDR3 nucleotides: TGTGCCAGCAGCTCGACAGGGAGCTTTTACAATGAGCAGTTCTTC. Its protein product is CASSSTGSFYNEQFF.

The CDR3 sequence: CASRPGDTEAFF. Here the CDR3 DNA reads TGTGCCAGCCGACCCGGGGACACTGAAGCTTTCTTT. The J gene is TRBJ1-1, the V gene TRBV6-1; unclear D gene. Trimming took off 8 bases at V and 3 bases at J, with 10 bases between the two ends. Germline values: CDR1 MNHNS, CDR2 SASEGT. This CDR3 is built from 12 residues.

The chain has TRBV19 and TRBJ1-1, with 9 bases that match TRBD1. V lost 3 bases and J lost 4; bases outside the gene matches: 0. In germline, CDR1 is LNHDA, CDR2 SQIVND (reference sequence). CDR3 size: 13 residues. The CDR3 is CASSMDRGTEAFF. The DNA for the CDR3 is TGTGCCAGTAGTATGGACAGGGGCACTGAAGCTTTCTTT.

The rearrangement joins TRBV28 to TRBJ1-1, with D possibly being TRBD1 (6 bases). The germline V gene encodes CDR1 MDHEN and CDR2 SYDVKM. Trimming left V 6 bases short and J 1 base short, with 9 bases between. This CDR3 region has 13 residues. In DNA form, the CDR3 reads TGTGCCAGCAGGGACAGTCGGAACACTGAAGCTTTCTTT. It is translated as CASRDSRNTEAFF.

The genes are TRBV4-3 and TRBJ2-1; TRBD2 agrees at 13 bases. Losses at the gene ends were 4 bases for V and 7 bases for J; bases not matched to a gene: 4. The V gene's germline CDR1 is LGHNA and CDR2 YSLEER. This CDR3 is 15 amino acids long. CDR3 bases: TGCGCCAGCAGCCCCGGGACTAGCGGGGAGAATGAGCAGTTCTTC. Its protein is CASSPGTSGENEQFF.